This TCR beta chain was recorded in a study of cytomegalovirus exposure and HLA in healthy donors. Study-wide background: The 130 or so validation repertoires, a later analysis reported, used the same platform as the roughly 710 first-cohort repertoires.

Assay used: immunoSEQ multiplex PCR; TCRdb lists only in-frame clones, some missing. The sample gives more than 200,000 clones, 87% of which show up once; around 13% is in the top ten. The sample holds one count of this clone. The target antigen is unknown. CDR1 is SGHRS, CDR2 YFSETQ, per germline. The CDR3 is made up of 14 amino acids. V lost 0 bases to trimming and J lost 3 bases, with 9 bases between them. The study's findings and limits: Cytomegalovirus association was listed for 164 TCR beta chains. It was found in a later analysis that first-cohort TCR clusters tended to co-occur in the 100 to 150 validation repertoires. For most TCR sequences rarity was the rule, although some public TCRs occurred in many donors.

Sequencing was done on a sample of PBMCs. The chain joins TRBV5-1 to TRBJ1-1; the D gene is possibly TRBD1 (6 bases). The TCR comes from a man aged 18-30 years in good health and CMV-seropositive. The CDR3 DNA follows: TGCGCCAGCAGCTTGGACAGGGTCGACACTGAAGCTTTCTTT. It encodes CASSLDRVDTEAFF.